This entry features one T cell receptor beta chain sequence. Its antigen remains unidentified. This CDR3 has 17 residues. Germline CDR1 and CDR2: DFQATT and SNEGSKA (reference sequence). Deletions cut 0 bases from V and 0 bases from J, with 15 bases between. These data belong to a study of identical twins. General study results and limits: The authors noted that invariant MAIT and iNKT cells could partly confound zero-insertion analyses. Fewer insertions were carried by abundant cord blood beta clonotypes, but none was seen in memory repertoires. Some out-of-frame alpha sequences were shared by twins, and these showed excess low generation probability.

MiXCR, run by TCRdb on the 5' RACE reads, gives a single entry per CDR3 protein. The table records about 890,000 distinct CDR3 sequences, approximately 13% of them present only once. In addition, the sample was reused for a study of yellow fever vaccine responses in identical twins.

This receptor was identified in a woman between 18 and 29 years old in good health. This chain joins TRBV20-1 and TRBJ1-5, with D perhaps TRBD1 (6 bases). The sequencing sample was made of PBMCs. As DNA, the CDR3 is TGCAGTGCTAGAGATCTGGGGGCAGTGAATAGCAATCAGCCCCAGCATTTT. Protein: CSARDLGAVNSNQPQHF.